A single TCR beta chain is shown here with its context. Its target is unknown. The data stem from a study of cytomegalovirus exposure and HLA in healthy donors. Study information: Approximately 180 million T cells yielded around 100 million unique TCR beta sequences, as an earlier analysis found. Just over 80% of 350 to 400 genotyped donors fell in the Caucasian-associated ancestry cluster.

Points from the study as a whole: Rarity held for most TCR sequences, but there were some public TCRs that occurred in many donors. Most CMV-associated TCR beta chains appeared HLA-restricted in a later analysis.

PCR involved 60 Vbeta and 13 Jbeta primers. Method: immunoSEQ multiplex PCR; TCRdb's copy keeps in-frame clones and lacks some. Altogether 190,000 or so clones are present, 80% being singletons, with the ten largest covering 0.6% to 0.7%. Trimming took 5 bases from V and 3 from J, leaving 22 bases between them. Germline V gene data show CDR1 as GTSNPN and CDR2 as SVGIG (reference sequence). This CDR3 contains 16 residues. The gene calls are TRBV30 and TRBJ1-2; tentative D call: TRBD1 (6 bases). The material sequenced was PBMCs. The clonotype originates from a boy aged 5-17 years in good health and CMV-seronegative. CDR3 DNA sequence: TGTGCCTGGTGCCCCCCGGGGGGCGTCCTTGACTATGGCTACACCTTC. This encodes CAWCPPGGVLDYGYTF.